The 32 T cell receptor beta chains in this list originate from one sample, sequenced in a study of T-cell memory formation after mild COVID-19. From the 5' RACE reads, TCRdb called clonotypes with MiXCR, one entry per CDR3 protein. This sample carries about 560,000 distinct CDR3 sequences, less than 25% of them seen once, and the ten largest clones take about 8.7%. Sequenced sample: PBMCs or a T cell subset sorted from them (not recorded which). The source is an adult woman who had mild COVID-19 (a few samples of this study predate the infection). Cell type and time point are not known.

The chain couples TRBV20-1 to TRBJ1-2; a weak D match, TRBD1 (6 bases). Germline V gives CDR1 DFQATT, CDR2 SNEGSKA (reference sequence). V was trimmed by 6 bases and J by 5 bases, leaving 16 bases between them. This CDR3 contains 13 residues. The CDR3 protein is CSATLQGGYGYTF. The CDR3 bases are TGCAGTGCCACCTTACAGGGAGGGTATGGCTACACCTTC.

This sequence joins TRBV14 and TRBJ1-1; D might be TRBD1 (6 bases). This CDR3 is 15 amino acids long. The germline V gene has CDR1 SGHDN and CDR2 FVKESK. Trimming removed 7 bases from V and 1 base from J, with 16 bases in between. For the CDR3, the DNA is TGTGCCAGCACCCGACTGACAGGACCGAACACTGAAGCTTTCTTT. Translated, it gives CASTRLTGPNTEAFF.

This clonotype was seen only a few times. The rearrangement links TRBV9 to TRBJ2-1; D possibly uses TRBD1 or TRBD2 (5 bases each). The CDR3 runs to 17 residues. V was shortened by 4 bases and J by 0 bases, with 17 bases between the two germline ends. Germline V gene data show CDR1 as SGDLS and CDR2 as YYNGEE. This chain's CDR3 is CASSSTRDPSSYNEQFF. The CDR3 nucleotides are TGTGCCAGCAGCTCAACCCGGGACCCGAGCTCCTACAATGAGCAGTTCTTC. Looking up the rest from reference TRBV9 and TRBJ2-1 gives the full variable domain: DSGVTQTPKHLITATGQRVTLRCSPRSGDLSVYWYQQSLDQGLQFLIQYYNGEERAKGNILERFSAQQFPDLHSELNLSSLELGDSALYFCASSSTRDPSSYNEQFFGPGTRLTVL.

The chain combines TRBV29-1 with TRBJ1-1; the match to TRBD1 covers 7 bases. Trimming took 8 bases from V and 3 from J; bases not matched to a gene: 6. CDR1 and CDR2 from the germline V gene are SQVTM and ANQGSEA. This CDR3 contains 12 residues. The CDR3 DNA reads TGCAGCACCGAAGGGACAGACACTGAAGCTTTCTTT. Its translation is CSTEGTDTEAFF.

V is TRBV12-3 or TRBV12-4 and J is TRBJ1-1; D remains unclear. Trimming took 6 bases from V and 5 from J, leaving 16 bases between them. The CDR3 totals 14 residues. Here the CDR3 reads CASRITEGWTEAFF. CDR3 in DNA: TGTGCCAGCAGAATAACAGAAGGTTGGACTGAAGCTTTCTTT.

CDR3 residues: CASSFGRGAGELFF. The CDR3, as DNA: TGTGCCAGCAGTTTTGGCAGGGGCGCCGGGGAGCTGTTTTTT. The rearrangement uses TRBV12-3 or TRBV12-4 and TRBJ2-2, with a weak D call TRBD1 (6 bases). Trimming left V 3 bases short and J 6 bases short, with 11 bases between. CDR3 length: 14 residues.

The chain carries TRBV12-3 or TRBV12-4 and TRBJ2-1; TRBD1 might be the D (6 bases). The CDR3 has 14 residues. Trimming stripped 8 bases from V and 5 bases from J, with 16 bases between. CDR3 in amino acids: CASRGQFGNNEQFF. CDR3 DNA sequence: TGTGCCAGCCGTGGACAGTTCGGGAACAATGAGCAGTTCTTC.

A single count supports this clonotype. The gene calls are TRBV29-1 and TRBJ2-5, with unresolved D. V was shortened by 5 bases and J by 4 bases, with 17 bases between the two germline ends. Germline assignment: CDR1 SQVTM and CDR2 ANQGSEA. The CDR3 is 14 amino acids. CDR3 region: CSVSQEALPETQYF. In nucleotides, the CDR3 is TGCAGCGTTTCCCAAGAGGCCCTTCCAGAGACCCAGTACTTC.

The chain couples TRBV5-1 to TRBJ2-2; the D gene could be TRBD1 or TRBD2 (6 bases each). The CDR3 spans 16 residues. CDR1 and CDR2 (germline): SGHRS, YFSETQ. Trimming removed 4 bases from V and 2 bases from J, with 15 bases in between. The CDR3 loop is CASSRLGGGNTGELFF. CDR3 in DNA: TGCGCCAGCAGCCGGCTCGGAGGGGGAAACACCGGGGAGCTGTTTTTT.

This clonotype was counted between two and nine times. CDR3 DNA sequence: TGTGCCAGCAAATCAGGGGGCGAGTACGATGAGCAGTTCTTC. Protein product: CASKSGGEYDEQFF. The genes are TRBV28 and TRBJ2-1; TRBD1 matches at 8 bases. CDR1 is MDHEN, CDR2 SYDVKM, per germline. The CDR3 contains 14 residues. J was trimmed by 8 bases and V by 7 bases; bases with no gene match: 10.

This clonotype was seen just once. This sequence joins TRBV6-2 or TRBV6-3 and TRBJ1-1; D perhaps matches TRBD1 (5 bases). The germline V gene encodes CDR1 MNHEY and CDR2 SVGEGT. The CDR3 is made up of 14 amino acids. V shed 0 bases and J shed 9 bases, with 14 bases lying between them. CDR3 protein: CASSYSTQGMKAFF. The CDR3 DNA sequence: TGTGCCAGCAGTTACTCGACTCAGGGTATGAAAGCTTTCTTT.

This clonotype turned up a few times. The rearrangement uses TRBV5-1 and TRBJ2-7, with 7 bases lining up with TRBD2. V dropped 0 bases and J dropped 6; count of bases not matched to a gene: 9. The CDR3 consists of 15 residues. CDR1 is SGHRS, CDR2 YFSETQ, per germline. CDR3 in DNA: TGCGCCAGCAGCTTGGCCGGTGGGAGGGTCGTCGAGCAGTACTTC. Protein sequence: CASSLAGGRVVEQYF. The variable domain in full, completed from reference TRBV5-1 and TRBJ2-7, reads KAGVTQTPRYLIKTRGQQVTLSCSPISGHRSVSWYQQTPGQGLQFLFEYFSETQRNKGNFPGRFSGRQFSNSRSEMNVSTLELGDSALYLCASSLAGGRVVEQYFGPGTRLTVT.

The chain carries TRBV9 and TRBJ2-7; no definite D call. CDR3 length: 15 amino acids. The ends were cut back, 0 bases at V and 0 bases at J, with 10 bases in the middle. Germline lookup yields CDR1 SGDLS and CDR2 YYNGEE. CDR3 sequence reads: CASSVDADPSYEQYF. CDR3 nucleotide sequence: TGTGCCAGCAGCGTAGACGCGGACCCCTCCTACGAGCAGTACTTC.

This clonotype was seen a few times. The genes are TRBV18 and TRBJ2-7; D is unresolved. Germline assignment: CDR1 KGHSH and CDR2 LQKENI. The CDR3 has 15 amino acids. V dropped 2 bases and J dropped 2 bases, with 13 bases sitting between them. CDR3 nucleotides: TGTGCCAGCTCACCAGAGCGTATTGGGACCTACGAGCAGTACTTC. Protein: CASSPERIGTYEQYF.

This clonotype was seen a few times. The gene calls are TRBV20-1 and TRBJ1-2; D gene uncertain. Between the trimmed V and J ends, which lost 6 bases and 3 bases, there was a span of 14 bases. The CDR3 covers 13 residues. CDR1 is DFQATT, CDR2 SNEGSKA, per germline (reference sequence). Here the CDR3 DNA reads TGCAGTGCCCACCCCCCGGGGTACTATGGCTACACCTTC. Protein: CSAHPPGYYGYTF.

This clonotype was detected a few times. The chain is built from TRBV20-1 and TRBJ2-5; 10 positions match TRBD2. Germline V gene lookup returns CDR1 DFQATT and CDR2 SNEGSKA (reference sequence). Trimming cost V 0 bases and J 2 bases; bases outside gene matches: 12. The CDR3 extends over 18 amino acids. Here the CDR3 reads CSARDQRGGLRAQETQYF. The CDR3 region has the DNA TGCAGTGCTAGAGATCAGCGGGGGGGCCTAAGGGCTCAAGAGACCCAGTACTTC.

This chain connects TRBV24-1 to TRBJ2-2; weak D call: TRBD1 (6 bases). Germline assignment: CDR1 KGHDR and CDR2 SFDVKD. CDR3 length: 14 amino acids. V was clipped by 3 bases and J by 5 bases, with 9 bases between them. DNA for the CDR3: TGTGCCACCAGTGATCGCACAGGGACCGGGGAGCTGTTTTTT. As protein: CATSDRTGTGELFF.

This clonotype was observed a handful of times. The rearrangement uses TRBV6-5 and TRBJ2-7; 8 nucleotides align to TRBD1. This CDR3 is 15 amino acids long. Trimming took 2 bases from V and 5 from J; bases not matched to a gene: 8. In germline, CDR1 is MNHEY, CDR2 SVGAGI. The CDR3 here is CASSYDRTGRHEQYF. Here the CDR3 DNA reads TGTGCCAGCAGTTACGATCGGACAGGGAGACACGAGCAGTACTTC.

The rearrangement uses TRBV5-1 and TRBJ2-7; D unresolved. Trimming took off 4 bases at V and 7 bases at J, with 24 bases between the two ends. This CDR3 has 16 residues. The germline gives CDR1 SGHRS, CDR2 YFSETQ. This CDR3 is CASSHITGPQLEEQYF. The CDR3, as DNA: TGCGCCAGCAGCCACATCACCGGCCCCCAGCTGGAAGAGCAGTACTTC.

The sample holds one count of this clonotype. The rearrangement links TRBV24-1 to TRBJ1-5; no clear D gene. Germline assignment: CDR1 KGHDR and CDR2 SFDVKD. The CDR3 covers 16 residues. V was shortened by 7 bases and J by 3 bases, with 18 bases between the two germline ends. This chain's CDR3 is CATSPSLTPFNQPQHF. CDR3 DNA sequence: TGTGCCACCAGCCCGTCGTTGACGCCATTCAATCAGCCCCAGCATTTT.

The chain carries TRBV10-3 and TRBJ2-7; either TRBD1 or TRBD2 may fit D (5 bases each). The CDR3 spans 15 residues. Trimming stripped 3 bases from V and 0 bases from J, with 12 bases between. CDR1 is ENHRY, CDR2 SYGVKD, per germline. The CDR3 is CAISDGDDYSYEQYF. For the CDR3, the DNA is TGTGCCATCAGTGACGGGGACGATTACTCCTACGAGCAGTACTTC.

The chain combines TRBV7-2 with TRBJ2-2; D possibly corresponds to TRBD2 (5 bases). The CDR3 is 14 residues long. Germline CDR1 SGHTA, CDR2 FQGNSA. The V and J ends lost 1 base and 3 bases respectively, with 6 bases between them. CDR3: CASSLGEYTGELFF. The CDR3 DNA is TGTGCCAGCAGCTTAGGGGAGTACACCGGGGAGCTGTTTTTT.

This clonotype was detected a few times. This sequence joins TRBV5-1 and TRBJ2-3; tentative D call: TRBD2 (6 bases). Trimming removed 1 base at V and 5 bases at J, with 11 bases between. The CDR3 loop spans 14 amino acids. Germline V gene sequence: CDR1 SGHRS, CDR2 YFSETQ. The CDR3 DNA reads TGCGCCAGCAGCTTGAACGGGGGAGTAGATACGCAGTATTTT. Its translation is CASSLNGGVDTQYF.

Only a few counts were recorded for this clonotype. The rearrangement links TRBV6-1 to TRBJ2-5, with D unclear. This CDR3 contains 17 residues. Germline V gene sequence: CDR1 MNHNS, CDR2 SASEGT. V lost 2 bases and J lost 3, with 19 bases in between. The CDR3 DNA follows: TGTGCCAGCAGTGAATTTGGTGACACCGTACCCAAAGAGACCCAGTACTTC. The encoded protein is CASSEFGDTVPKETQYF.

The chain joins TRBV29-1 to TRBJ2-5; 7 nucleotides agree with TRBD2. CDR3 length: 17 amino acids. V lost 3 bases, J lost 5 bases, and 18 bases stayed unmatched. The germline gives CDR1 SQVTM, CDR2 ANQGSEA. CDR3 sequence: CSVEIFGGGLFGETQYF. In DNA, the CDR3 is TGCAGCGTTGAGATTTTTGGGGGAGGGCTCTTCGGCGAGACCCAGTACTTC.

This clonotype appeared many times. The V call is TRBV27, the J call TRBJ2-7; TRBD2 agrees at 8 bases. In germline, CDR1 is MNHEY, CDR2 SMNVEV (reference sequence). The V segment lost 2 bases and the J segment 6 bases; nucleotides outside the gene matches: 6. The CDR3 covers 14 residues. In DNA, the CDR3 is TGTGCCAGCAGTTTAAGAGCGGGAGCGGGCGAGCAGTACTTC. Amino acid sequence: CASSLRAGAGEQYF.

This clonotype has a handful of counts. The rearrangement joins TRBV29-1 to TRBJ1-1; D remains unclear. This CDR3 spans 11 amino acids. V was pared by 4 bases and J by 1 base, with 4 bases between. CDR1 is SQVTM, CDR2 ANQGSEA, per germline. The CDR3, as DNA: TGCAGCGTTGGACAGAACACTGAAGCTTTCTTT. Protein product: CSVGQNTEAFF.

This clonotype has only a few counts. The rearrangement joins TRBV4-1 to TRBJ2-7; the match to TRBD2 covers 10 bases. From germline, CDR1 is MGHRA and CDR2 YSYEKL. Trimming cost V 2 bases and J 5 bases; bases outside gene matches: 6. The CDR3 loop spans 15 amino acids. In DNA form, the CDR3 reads TGCGCCAGCAGCCAACTAGCGGGGGTAAGCAACGAGCAGTACTTC. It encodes CASSQLAGVSNEQYF.

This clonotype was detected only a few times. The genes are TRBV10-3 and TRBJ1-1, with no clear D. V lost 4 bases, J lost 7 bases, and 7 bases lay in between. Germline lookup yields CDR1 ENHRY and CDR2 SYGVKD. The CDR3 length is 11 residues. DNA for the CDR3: TGTGCCATCAGTGTCGGGGATGAAGCTTTCTTT. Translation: CAISVGDEAFF.

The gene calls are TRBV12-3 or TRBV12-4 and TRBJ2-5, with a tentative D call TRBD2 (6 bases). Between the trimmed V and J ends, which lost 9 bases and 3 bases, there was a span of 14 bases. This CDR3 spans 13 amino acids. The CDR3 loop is CASSISGEETQYF. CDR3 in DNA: TGTGCCAGTAGTATTAGCGGAGAAGAGACCCAGTACTTC.

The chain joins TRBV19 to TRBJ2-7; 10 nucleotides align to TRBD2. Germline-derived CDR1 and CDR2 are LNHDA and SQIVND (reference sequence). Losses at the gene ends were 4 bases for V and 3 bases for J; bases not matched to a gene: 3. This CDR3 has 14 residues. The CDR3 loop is CASSTSGRVYEQYF. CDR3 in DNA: TGTGCCAGTAGTACCAGCGGGAGGGTCTACGAGCAGTACTTC.

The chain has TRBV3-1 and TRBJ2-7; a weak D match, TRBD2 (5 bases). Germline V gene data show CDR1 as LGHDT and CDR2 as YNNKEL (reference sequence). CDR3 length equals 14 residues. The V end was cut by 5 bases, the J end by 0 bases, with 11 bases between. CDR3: CASSTREGSYEQYF. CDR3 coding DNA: TGTGCCAGCAGCACCCGTGAGGGCTCCTACGAGCAGTACTTC.